This TCR beta chain was recovered during a study of cytomegalovirus exposure and HLA in healthy donors. Study-level findings and limits: A later look showed TCR association rates differing by HLA locus, highest for DRB1 and lowest for HLA-C. Later analysis associated a missense DCLRE1C variant with TCR beta V- and J-gene trimming. Earlier results showed most TCR beta V segments being productive about 87% or about 30% of the time. A list of roughly 160 TCR beta chains associated with cytomegalovirus was given.

On this clone itself: The antigen is undetermined.

A multiplex PCR was run with 60 Vbeta primers and 13 Jbeta primers. Clones were read by immunoSEQ multiplex PCR, and TCRdb kept only the in-frame ones, dropping some. This table holds about 100,000 clones, about 68% found once. The CDR3 loop spans 13 amino acids. Germline V CDR1 and CDR2: MDHEN, SYDVKM. The ends were cut back, 6 bases at V and 6 bases at J, with 14 bases in the middle. The clonotype comes from a male donor in good health and CMV-seropositive. The J gene is TRBJ2-5, the V gene TRBV28, with D unclear. The sample consisted of PBMCs. The chain's CDR3 is CASSPPSRKTQYF. The CDR3 DNA reads as TGTGCCAGCAGCCCCCCGAGCAGGAAGACCCAGTACTTC.